A single sample gave rise to the 14 T cell receptor beta chains below, sequenced in a study of graft-versus-host responses after intestinal transplantation. Sequencing used immunoSEQ multiplex PCR; TCRdb keeps in-frame clones, though not all of them. The table lists 80,000 or so clones, about 92% of them singletons. The material sequenced was PBMCs, taken 98 days after intestinal transplantation. All receptors derive from a human patient who received an intestinal transplant, so some T cells may come from the graft donor.

The rearrangement links TRBV10-3 to TRBJ1-2; TRBD1 matches 8 bases. The trim removed 0 bases at V and 4 bases at J, leaving 4 bases unmatched. The CDR3 is 15 residues long. Germline-derived CDR1 and CDR2 are ENHRY and SYGVKD. The CDR3 sequence: CAISESKQGGYGYTF. The CDR3 coding sequence is TGTGCCATCAGTGAGTCTAAACAGGGGGGCTATGGCTACACCTTC.

The V and J genes are TRBV29-1 and TRBJ2-3, with a tentative D call TRBD2 (7 bases). Germline V CDR1 and CDR2: SQVTM, ANQGSEA. Trimming shortened V by 7 bases and J by 5 bases, and 16 bases separated the two germline ends. CDR3 length: 13 residues. As DNA, the CDR3 is TGCAGCGCTCCCCGGGGGGCGGAAGATACGCAGTATTTT. Amino acid sequence: CSAPRGAEDTQYF.

This clone turned up a few times. The chain recombines TRBV6-5 with TRBJ1-1; no firm D call. CDR3 length: 15 amino acids. Germline V gene lookup returns CDR1 MNHEY and CDR2 SVGAGI. With 0 bases removed from V and 0 bases from J, the gap between germline ends came to 8 bases. The CDR3 is CASSYSPSMNTEAFF. CDR3 sequence (DNA): TGTGCCAGCAGTTACTCGCCATCAATGAACACTGAAGCTTTCTTT.

The chain links TRBV30 to TRBJ1-5; D ambiguous. Germline CDR1 reads GTSNPN; CDR2 reads SVGIG (reference sequence). V was pared by 0 bases and J by 0 bases, with 15 bases between. CDR3 length equals 17 residues. The CDR3 here is CAWSVTGRPYSNQPQHF. The CDR3 coding sequence is TGTGCCTGGAGTGTAACGGGTCGACCCTATAGCAATCAGCCCCAGCATTTT.

This chain joins TRBV7-3 and TRBJ1-2; D is unclear. This CDR3 has 14 residues. The germline V and J ends were trimmed by 2 bases and 6 bases, with 13 bases remaining between them. Per germline, CDR1 SGHTA and CDR2 FQGTGA. In nucleotides, the CDR3 is TGTGCCAGCAGCTTAGTTTTGGATGCGCATGGCTACACCTTC. Amino acids: CASSLVLDAHGYTF.

The rearrangement links TRBV4-3 to TRBJ2-3; no clear D. CDR3 length equals 14 residues. The V end lost 0 bases, the J end lost 2 bases, and 6 bases lay between the germline ends. Germline V gene sequence: CDR1 LGHNA, CDR2 YSLEER. The chain's CDR3 is CASSQDVSTDTQYF. Written as DNA, the CDR3 is TGCGCCAGCAGCCAAGATGTCTCCACAGATACGCAGTATTTT.

In this sample, this clone turned up a few times. This chain links TRBV2 with TRBJ1-3, with unresolved D. Between the trimmed V and J ends, which lost 3 bases and 4 bases, there was a span of 13 bases. This CDR3 has 15 amino acids. Germline lookup yields CDR1 SNHLY and CDR2 FYNNEI. The chain's CDR3 is CASSEEGYGGNTIYF. The CDR3 DNA reads as TGTGCCAGCAGTGAGGAGGGCTATGGCGGAAACACCATATATTTT. Full variable domain (missing parts from reference TRBV2 and TRBJ1-3): EPEVTQTPSHQVTQMGQEVILRCVPISNHLYFYWYRQILGQKVEFLVSFYNNEISEKSEIFDDQFSVERPDGSNFTLKIRSTKLEDSAMYFCASSEEGYGGNTIYFGEGSWLTVV.

The rearrangement joins TRBV7-9 to TRBJ2-1; D possibly corresponds to TRBD2 (6 bases). CDR1 SEHNR and CDR2 FQNEAQ come from the germline V gene (reference sequence). The germline V and J ends were trimmed by 6 bases and 7 bases, with 22 bases remaining between them. CDR3 length: 16 residues. The CDR3 DNA reads as TGTGCCAGCAGGGGCAGCTGGCGGGACGCCCGAAATGAGCAGTTCTTC. Amino acids: CASRGSWRDARNEQFF.

The chain combines TRBV6-5 with TRBJ1-5; D perhaps matches TRBD1 (6 bases). Trimming removed 2 bases from V and 7 bases from J, with 12 bases in between. The germline gives CDR1 MNHEY, CDR2 SVGAGI. CDR3 length equals 14 residues. CDR3 nucleotide sequence: TGTGCCAGCAGTTACGGGGGCATAGGACAGCCCCAGCATTTT. Its translation is CASSYGGIGQPQHF.

The chain is built from TRBV5-1 and TRBJ1-2; the D gene is possibly TRBD1 (5 bases). The CDR3 runs 12 residues. Trimming pared 4 bases from V and 6 bases from J, leaving 10 bases between. Germline CDR1 and CDR2: SGHRS and YFSETQ. The CDR3 DNA reads as TGCGCCAGCAGCATTAGGGGAGATGGCTACACCTTC. Encoded protein: CASSIRGDGYTF.

This chain uses TRBV28 with TRBJ1-5; D possibly corresponds to TRBD1 (5 bases). CDR1 is MDHEN and CDR2 is SYDVKM in the germline V gene. The CDR3 loop spans 13 amino acids. Trimming pared 8 bases from V and 6 bases from J, leaving 14 bases between. The CDR3 loop reads CASVPPGRQPQHF. The CDR3 coding sequence is TGTGCCAGCGTGCCCCCAGGGCGTCAGCCCCAGCATTTT.

The chain combines TRBV5-8 with TRBJ2-5, with D uncertain. Germline CDR1 and CDR2: SGHTS and YDEGEE. This CDR3 comprises 9 residues. The germline V and J ends were trimmed by 10 bases and 5 bases, with 6 bases remaining between them. CDR3 loop: CAATETQYF. CDR3 sequence (DNA): TGTGCCGCGACGGAGACCCAGTACTTC.

This clone was observed a single time. The J gene is TRBJ2-5, the V gene TRBV19; 12 positions match TRBD2. J lost 0 bases, V lost 3 bases, and 8 bases had no gene match. The CDR3 is 18 amino acids. In germline, CDR1 is LNHDA, CDR2 SQIVND (reference sequence). CDR3 nucleotides: TGTGCCAGTAGTATGCGGTCTAGCGGGAGGGCTTACCAAGAGACCCAGTACTTC. Its protein product is CASSMRSSGRAYQETQYF.

The chain has TRBV19 and TRBJ1-1; D unclear. Germline assignment: CDR1 LNHDA and CDR2 SQIVND (reference sequence). The CDR3 has 14 amino acids. Trimming took off 1 base at V and 5 bases at J, with 11 bases between the two ends. This chain's CDR3 is CASSIGSGRTEAFF. The DNA for the CDR3 is TGTGCCAGTAGTATAGGTAGCGGGCGAACTGAAGCTTTCTTT.